A selection of T cell receptor beta chains follows, all from one sample in a study of graft-versus-host responses after intestinal transplantation. This table comes from immunoSEQ multiplex PCR, and its TCRdb copy is limited to in-frame clones, with some not included. The data contain about 41,000 clones, about 95% of them singletons. Their specific antigens are unknown. The sequenced sample was unstimulated CD8+ T cells sorted from spleen or lymph node cells, obtained before transplant. The source of these receptors is a human donor who was the organ donor for an intestinal transplant. CDR3s include the opening cysteine and the closing phenylalanine or tryptophan. D genes are given only for firm matches. Clone size, where shown, is once, few, many, or a class for clones that have expanded.

v_call | d_call | clone_size | cdr3_aa
TRBV27 | NA | NA | CASSFGHRHEQYF
TRBV9 | NA | NA | CASSVGGGDSSTDTQYF
TRBV5-4 | NA | NA | CASSKTFAGTDTQYF
TRBV5-1 | NA | NA | CASSLATGTPGELFF
TRBV27 | NA | NA | CASGSRRSNEQFF
TRBV7-2 | TRBD2 | NA | CASSLLAGGSYEQYF
TRBV7-3 | TRBD1 | NA | CASSSTGGITDTQYF
TRBV9 | NA | NA | CASSVGPGDQPQHF
TRBV28 | NA | NA | CASSFRTRGYTF
TRBV5-1 | TRBD2 | NA | CASSLGGGTVTGELFF
TRBV7-2 | TRBD2 | NA | CASSFPLAGVSTDTQYF
TRBV7-6 | TRBD1 | NA | CASSRGQEYVGTEAFF
TRBV9 | NA | NA | CASSGGSHEQYF
TRBV11-2 | NA | once | CASSSGSSYGYTF
TRBV2 | TRBD1 | NA | CASRRTGENSPLHF
TRBV7-9 | TRBD2 | NA | CASRYSGGLEETQYF
TRBV27 | TRBD2 | NA | CASRELAGAAYEQYF
TRBV2 | NA | NA | CASSDPGNTEAFF
TRBV5-1 | NA | NA | CASSLEAGSYEQYF
TRBV11-2 | NA | NA | CASSLVDSLNTEAFF
TRBV6-4 | NA | NA | CASKGNTGELFF
TRBV21-1 | NA | NA | CASRGGAEQFF
TRBV19 | TRBD1 | NA | CASKGAEDRTQETQYF